In this sample, the clone carrying this TCR beta chain turned up a few times. Its antigen is unknown. V trimming: 5 bases; J trimming: 2 bases; junction bases outside the gene matches: 7. The CDR3 consists of 15 residues. The germline gives CDR1 DFQATT, CDR2 SNEGSKA (reference sequence). Prepared libraries of TCR beta cDNA carried unique molecular identifiers. TCRdb called the PCR reads again in MiXCR, with one record for every CDR3 protein. Here the sample spans some 690,000 distinct CDR3 sequences, roughly three fifths being singletons. The data stem from a study of post-analysis software for immune sequencing data. Study-wide results and limits: Controls had significantly higher normalized Chao1 diversity than multiple sclerosis patients. When patients were compared with controls, about five TRBV segments were more frequent, TRBV5-6, TRBV5-1 and TRBV20-1 among them.

This chain uses TRBV20-1 with TRBJ2-5; the match to TRBD2 covers 11 bases. The sequence was collected from a girl aged 2 to 9 with multiple sclerosis. Material for sequencing was blood. The CDR3 DNA reads TGCAGTGCTCCTGCGACTAGCGGGGCGCAAGAGACCCAGTACTTC. This sequence encodes CSAPATSGAQETQYF.